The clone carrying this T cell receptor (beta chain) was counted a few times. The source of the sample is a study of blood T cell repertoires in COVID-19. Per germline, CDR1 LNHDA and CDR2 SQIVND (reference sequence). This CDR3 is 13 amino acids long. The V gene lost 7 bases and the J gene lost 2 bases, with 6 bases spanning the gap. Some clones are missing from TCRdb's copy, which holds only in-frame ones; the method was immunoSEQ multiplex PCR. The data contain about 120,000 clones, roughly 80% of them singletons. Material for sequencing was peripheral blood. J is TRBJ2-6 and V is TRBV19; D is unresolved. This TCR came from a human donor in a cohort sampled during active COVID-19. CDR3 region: CASTRPGANVLTF. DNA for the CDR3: TGTGCCAGTACTAGGCCTGGGGCCAACGTCCTGACTTTC.